Below, 15 T cell receptor beta chains from the same sample are listed, as sequenced in a study of cytomegalovirus exposure and HLA in healthy donors. Clones were read by immunoSEQ multiplex PCR, and TCRdb kept only the in-frame ones, dropping some. This table holds about 49,000 clones, roughly 93% found once. Sequencing was carried out using PBMCs. Receptors were obtained from a man aged 18 to 29 in good health and CMV-seronegative.

This rearrangement joins TRBV10-2 to TRBJ1-1; D is undetermined. CDR1 and CDR2 from the germline V gene are WSHSY and SAAADI. Trimming pared 3 bases from V and 7 bases from J, leaving 9 bases between. CDR3 length: 12 residues. CDR3 sequence (DNA): TGCGCCAGCAGTGATCCGGTCCGTGAAGCTTTCTTT. It encodes CASSDPVREAFF.

The V and J genes are TRBV7-2 and TRBJ1-2; 7 bases are a match to TRBD1. From germline, CDR1 is SGHTA and CDR2 FQGNSA. This CDR3 has 13 amino acids. The V and J ends lost 4 bases and 4 bases, in that order; junction bases with no gene match: 3. CDR3 residues: CASSYGTAYGYTF. Written as DNA, the CDR3 is TGTGCCAGCAGCTACGGGACAGCCTATGGCTACACCTTC.

This clone was seen only once. V and J are TRBV4-2 and TRBJ2-7; 12 bases align to TRBD2. Looked up from germline, CDR1 is LGHNA and CDR2 is YNFKEQ. This CDR3 has 18 amino acids. V was pared by 1 base and J by 4 bases, with 11 bases of the junction left unmatched. CDR3: CASSQAGGETSGSYEQYF. The CDR3 DNA reads as TGTGCCAGCAGCCAAGCCGGGGGGGAGACTAGCGGGAGTTACGAGCAGTACTTC.

The chain recombines TRBV4-3 with TRBJ2-1; 8 positions agree with TRBD1. The V and J ends lost 3 bases and 7 bases, in that order; junction bases with no gene match: 5. Germline V CDR1 and CDR2: LGHNA, YSLEER. This CDR3 has 14 amino acids. DNA of the CDR3: TGCGCCAGCAGCCACAAAACAGGGGGTAATGAGCAGTTCTTC. It is translated as CASSHKTGGNEQFF.

This chain links TRBV9 with TRBJ1-2; D ambiguous. Trimming left V 3 bases short and J 2 bases short, with 11 bases between. Per the germline V gene, CDR1 is SGDLS and CDR2 is YYNGEE. This CDR3 is built from 14 residues. The CDR3 is CASSAYSENYGYTF. CDR3 nucleotides: TGTGCCAGCAGCGCCTACAGTGAAAACTATGGCTACACCTTC.

The rearrangement joins TRBV10-3 to TRBJ1-1; D unresolved. Trimming removed 0 bases at V and 1 base at J, with 6 bases between. From germline, CDR1 is ENHRY and CDR2 SYGVKD. This CDR3 spans 14 amino acids. CDR3 sequence (DNA): TGTGCCATCAGTGAGTCACAGTCGAACACTGAAGCTTTCTTT. It encodes CAISESQSNTEAFF.

This clone was counted once. The rearrangement uses TRBV28 and TRBJ1-1, with 7 bases fitting TRBD1. Germline V gene data show CDR1 as MDHEN and CDR2 as SYDVKM. V was pared by 2 bases and J by 10 bases, with 7 bases of the junction left unmatched. The CDR3 is 13 amino acids. CDR3 protein: CASSLEGAWGAFF. Written as DNA, the CDR3 is TGTGCCAGCAGTTTAGAGGGGGCATGGGGAGCTTTCTTT.

This chain uses TRBV10-1 with TRBJ2-3; a possible D gene is TRBD1 (5 bases). Germline CDR1 reads WNHNN; CDR2 reads SYGVQD (reference sequence). The CDR3 is 13 residues long. V was shortened by 8 bases and J by 3 bases, with 12 bases between the two germline ends. CDR3 DNA: TGCGCCAGCGGGGCGACAGATACAGATACGCAGTATTTT. Encoded protein: CASGATDTDTQYF.

This rearrangement joins TRBV30 to TRBJ1-4; TRBD1 agrees at 7 bases. Germline CDR1 is GTSNPN and CDR2 is SVGIG (reference sequence). V shed 8 bases and J 0 bases; nucleotides not matched to a gene: 12. The CDR3 totals 16 residues. CDR3 region: CATRGRGRTTNEKLFF. CDR3 nucleotide sequence: TGTGCCACAAGGGGCAGGGGGAGGACAACTAATGAAAAACTGTTTTTT. The whole variable domain, filled in from reference TRBV30 and TRBJ1-4, reads SQTIHQWPATLVQPVGSPLSLECTVEGTSNPNLYWYRQAAGRGLQLLFYSVGIGQISSEVPQNLSASRPQDRQFILSSKKLLLSDSGFYLCATRGRGRTTNEKLFFGSGTQLSVL.

The CDR3 DNA is TGTGCCAGCAGCTCCGCTGGCGATACGCAGTATTTT. Encoded protein: CASSSAGDTQYF. V and J are TRBV7-3 and TRBJ2-3, with no clear D. The V gene's germline CDR1 is SGHTA and CDR2 FQGTGA. V was cut by 4 bases and J by 6 bases, with 8 bases left in between. The CDR3 spans 12 residues. Complete variable domain (other parts from reference TRBV7-3 and TRBJ2-3): GAGVSQTPSNKVTEKGKYVELRCDPISGHTALYWYRQSLGQGPEFLIYFQGTGAADDSGLPNDRFFAVRPEGSVSTLKIQRTERGDSAVYLCASSSAGDTQYFGPGTRLTVL.

V usage is TRBV28 and J usage is TRBJ2-1; the D is unclear. Trimming removed 6 bases at V and 15 bases at J, with 24 bases between. CDR1 is MDHEN, CDR2 SYDVKM, per germline. The CDR3 has 14 amino acids. CDR3 protein: CASRTLVNEILTFF. The CDR3 DNA follows: TGTGCCAGCAGGACTTTGGTGAACGAGATTCTCACGTTCTTC.

The chain links TRBV6-5 to TRBJ1-2; 7 nucleotides agree with TRBD1. The germline CDR1 and CDR2 sequences are MNHEY and SVGAGI. The length of the CDR3 is 13 residues. After removal of 4 bases from V and 2 bases from J, the junction contained 1 base not matched to a gene. CDR3 in amino acids: CASSSTGNYGYTF. The CDR3 DNA follows: TGTGCCAGCAGTTCGACAGGGAACTATGGCTACACCTTC.

This chain joins TRBV7-2 and TRBJ2-5; 9 bases fit TRBD1. The CDR3 contains 15 residues. With V trimmed by 3 bases and J by 5 bases, 7 bases remained unmatched. CDR1 is SGHTA, CDR2 FQGNSA, per germline. CDR3 DNA sequence: TGTGCCAGCAGCTTTAACACAGGGGGCGAGGAGACCCAGTACTTC. Protein: CASSFNTGGEETQYF.

On this clone: Distinct nucleotide sequences in the sample also encode this CDR3. The rearrangement uses TRBV18 and TRBJ2-5; TRBD2 is a possible D gene (7 bases). This CDR3 has 13 residues. Germline V gene sequence: CDR1 KGHSH, CDR2 LQKENI. Trimming shortened V by 3 bases and J by 4 bases, and 9 bases separated the two germline ends. The CDR3 here is CASSPGGRETQYF. DNA of the CDR3: TGTGCCAGCTCACCCGGGGGGCGAGAGACCCAGTACTTC.

In this sample, this clone turned up once. This chain links TRBV9 with TRBJ1-1; maybe TRBD1 (5 bases). CDR3 size: 16 residues. Germline values: CDR1 SGDLS, CDR2 YYNGEE. V was trimmed by 7 bases and J by 4 bases, leaving 23 bases between them. In DNA, the CDR3 is TGTGCCAGCGGCGACACGGCCAAGGGGTTTTCCACTGAAGCTTTCTTT. This translates into CASGDTAKGFSTEAFF.